Presented here are 4 T cell receptor beta chains from one specimen sequenced in a study of blood T cell repertoires in COVID-19. Using immunoSEQ multiplex PCR, the repertoire was profiled, and TCRdb retains in-frame clones only, with some absent. The sample records 200,000 to 250,000 clones, 80% to 85% being singletons. The sequencing input was peripheral blood. Every receptor here comes from a young man with active or convalescent COVID-19.

CDR3 protein: CASTTWGRTGGNEQYF. DNA of the CDR3: TGTGCCAGCACTACCTGGGGGAGGACAGGGGGCAACGAGCAGTACTTC. This chain connects TRBV27 to TRBJ2-7; 11 bases align to TRBD1. CDR1 and CDR2 (germline): MNHEY, SMNVEV (reference sequence). This CDR3 is built from 16 residues. The V and J ends lost 7 bases and 5 bases, in that order; junction bases with no gene match: 13.

This clone is a singleton in its sample. The genes are TRBV9 and TRBJ1-6; 9 bases agree with TRBD1. The CDR3 totals 16 residues. In germline, CDR1 is SGDLS, CDR2 YYNGEE. The trim removed 3 bases at V and 9 bases at J, leaving 10 bases unmatched. CDR3 residues: CASSDNPGTGSSPLHF. CDR3 DNA: TGTGCCAGCAGCGATAACCCCGGGACAGGGAGTTCACCCCTCCACTTT.

The chain has TRBV7-6 and TRBJ2-3, with TRBD2 as a possible D gene (7 bases). The germline V gene encodes CDR1 SGHVS and CDR2 FNYEAQ. V was pared by 2 bases and J by 10 bases, with 25 bases between. There are 17 residues in the CDR3. CDR3 protein: CASSLLARMARGGAQYF. In DNA form, the CDR3 reads TGTGCCAGCAGCTTATTGGCCCGGATGGCCCGAGGGGGGGCGCAGTATTTT.

The chain links TRBV28 to TRBJ1-2, with D perhaps matching TRBD1 (5 bases). The V end lost 5 bases, the J end lost 4 bases, and 17 bases lay between the germline ends. The CDR3 is made up of 15 amino acids. The V gene's germline CDR1 is MDHEN and CDR2 SYDVKM. CDR3 sequence reads: CASSRPLGTGYGYTF. In DNA, the CDR3 is TGTGCCAGCAGTAGGCCCCTTGGGACTGGCTATGGCTACACCTTC.